Given below is one TCR beta chain in context. Its antigen is as yet unknown. This sample was taken from a study of T cell responses to AZD1222 COVID-19 vaccine. Points from the study as a whole: Donors were mostly white British, more females; clonal diversity possibly underestimated.

Using immunoSEQ multiplex PCR, the repertoire was profiled, and TCRdb retains in-frame clones only, with some absent. The table records some 170,000 clones, about nine tenths of them present only once. Germline loops: CDR1 SGHTS, CDR2 YDEGEE. V lost 0 bases, J lost 3 bases, and 10 bases lay in between. The CDR3 is made up of 14 amino acids. The material sequenced was peripheral blood, taken 28 days after the second dose of the MenACWY control vaccine. The rearrangement links TRBV5-8 to TRBJ2-7; a weak D match, TRBD2 (5 bases). The sequence was collected from an adult who received the MenACWY meningococcal vaccine as a control. CDR3 region: CASSLAYEGYEQYF. CDR3 sequence (DNA): TGTGCCAGCAGCTTGGCCTACGAGGGCTACGAGCAGTACTTC. Full variable domain (remainder filled in from reference TRBV5-8 and TRBJ2-7): EAGVTQSPTHLIKTRGQQATLRCSPISGHTSVYWYQQALGLGLQFLLWYDEGEERNRGNFPPRFSGRQFPNYSSELNVNALELEDSALYLCASSLAYEGYEQYFGPGTRLTVT.